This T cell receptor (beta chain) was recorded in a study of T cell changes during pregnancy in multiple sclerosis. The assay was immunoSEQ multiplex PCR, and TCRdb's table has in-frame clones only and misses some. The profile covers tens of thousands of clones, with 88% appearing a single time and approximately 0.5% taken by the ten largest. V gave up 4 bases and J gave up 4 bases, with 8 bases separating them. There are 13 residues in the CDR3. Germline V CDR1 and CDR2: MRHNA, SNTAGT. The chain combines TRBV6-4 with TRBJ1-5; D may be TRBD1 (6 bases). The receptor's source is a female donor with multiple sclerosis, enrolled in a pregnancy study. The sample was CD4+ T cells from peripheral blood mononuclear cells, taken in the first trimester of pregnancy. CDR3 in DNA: TGTGCCAGCAGTGCAGGGGCAAATCAGCCCCAGCATTTT. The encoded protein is CASSAGANQPQHF.